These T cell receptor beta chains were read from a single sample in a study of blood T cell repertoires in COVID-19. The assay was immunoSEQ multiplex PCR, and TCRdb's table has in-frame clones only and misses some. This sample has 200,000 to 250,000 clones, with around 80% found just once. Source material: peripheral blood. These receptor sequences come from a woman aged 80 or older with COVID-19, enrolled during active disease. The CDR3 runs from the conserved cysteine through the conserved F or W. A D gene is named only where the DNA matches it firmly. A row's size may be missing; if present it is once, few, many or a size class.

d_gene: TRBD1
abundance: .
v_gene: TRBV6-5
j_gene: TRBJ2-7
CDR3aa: CASRQTGGTYEQYF
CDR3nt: TGTGCCAGCAGGCAAACAGGGGGCACCTACGAGCAGTACTTC

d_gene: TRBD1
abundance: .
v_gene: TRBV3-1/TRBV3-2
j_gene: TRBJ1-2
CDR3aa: CASSQDGTGLGYGYTF
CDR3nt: TGTGCCAGCAGCCAAGATGGGACAGGACTAGGCTATGGCTACACCTTC

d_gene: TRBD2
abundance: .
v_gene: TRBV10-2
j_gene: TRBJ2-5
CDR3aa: CASSGSLAGGLRRETQYF
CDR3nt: TGCGCCAGCAGTGGGTCCCTCGCGGGGGGCCTGAGGCGAGAGACCCAGTACTTC

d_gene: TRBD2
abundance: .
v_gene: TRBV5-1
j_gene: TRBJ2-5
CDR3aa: CASSFSAGGETQYF
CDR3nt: TGCGCCAGCAGCTTTTCGGCGGGAGGAGAGACCCAGTACTTC

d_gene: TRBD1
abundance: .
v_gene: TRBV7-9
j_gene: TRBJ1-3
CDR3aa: CASSLTGRGNTIYF
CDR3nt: TGTGCCAGCAGCTTGACAGGGCGGGGAAACACCATATATTTT

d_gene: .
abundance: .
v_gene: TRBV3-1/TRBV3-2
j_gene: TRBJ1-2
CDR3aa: CASSQGAYGYTF
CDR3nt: TGTGCCAGCAGCCAAGGAGCCTATGGCTACACCTTC

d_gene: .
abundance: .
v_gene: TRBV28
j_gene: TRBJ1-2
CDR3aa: CASSSRLGRANYGYTF
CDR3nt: TGTGCCAGCAGTTCTCGCCTGGGGAGGGCCAACTATGGCTACACCTTC

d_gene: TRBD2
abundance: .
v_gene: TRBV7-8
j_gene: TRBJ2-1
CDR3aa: CASRASGSEQFF
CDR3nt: TGTGCCAGCAGAGCAAGCGGGAGTGAGCAGTTCTTC

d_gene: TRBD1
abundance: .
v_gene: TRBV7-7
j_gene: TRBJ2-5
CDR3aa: CASSPGQGLGETQYF
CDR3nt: TGTGCTAGCAGCCCGGGACAGGGGTTAGGAGAGACCCAGTACTTC

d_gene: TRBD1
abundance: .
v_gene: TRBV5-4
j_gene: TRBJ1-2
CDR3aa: CASSLEQGGNYTF
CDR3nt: TGTGCCAGCAGCTTGGAACAGGGGGGGAACTACACCTTC

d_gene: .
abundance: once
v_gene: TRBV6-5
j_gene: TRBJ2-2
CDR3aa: CASRQVTGELFF
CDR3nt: TGTGCCAGCAGACAGGTTACCGGGGAGCTGTTTTTT

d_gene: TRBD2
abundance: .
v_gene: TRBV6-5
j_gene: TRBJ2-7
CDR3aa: CASSYALAGEGEQYF
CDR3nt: TGTGCCAGCAGTTATGCGCTAGCGGGAGAGGGCGAGCAGTACTTC

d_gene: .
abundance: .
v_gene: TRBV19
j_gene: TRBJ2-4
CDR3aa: CASSRASGGNIQYF
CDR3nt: TGTGCCAGTAGTAGGGCGTCGGGGGGCAACATTCAGTACTTC